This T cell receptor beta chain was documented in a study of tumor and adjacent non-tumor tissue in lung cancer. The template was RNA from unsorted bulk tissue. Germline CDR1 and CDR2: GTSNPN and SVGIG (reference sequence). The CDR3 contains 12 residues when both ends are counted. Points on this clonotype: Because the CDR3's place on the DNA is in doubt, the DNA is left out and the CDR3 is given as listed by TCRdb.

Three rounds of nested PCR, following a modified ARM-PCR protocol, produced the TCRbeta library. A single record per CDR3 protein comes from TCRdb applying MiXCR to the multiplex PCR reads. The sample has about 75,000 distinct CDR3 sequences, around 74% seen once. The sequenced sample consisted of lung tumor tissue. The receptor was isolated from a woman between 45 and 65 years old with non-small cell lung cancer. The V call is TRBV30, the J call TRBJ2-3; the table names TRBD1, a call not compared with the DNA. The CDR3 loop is CAWGQGTDAQYF.